The clone carrying this TCR beta chain was detected only once. Its target is not known. The V end lost 10 bases, the J end lost 2 bases, and 21 bases lay between the germline ends. CDR1 WNHNN and CDR2 SYGVQD come from the germline V gene (reference sequence). There are 15 residues in the CDR3. Produced via immunoSEQ multiplex PCR; TCRdb's table is partial and in-frame only. The data hold 1.5 million to 1.9 million clones, with under 99% observed a single time. The data derive from a study of shared clonotypes between healthy human individuals. Regarding the study as a whole: Some naive CD4 clonotypes, about 5.5%, turned up in common across four donors.

The sequencing input was naive CD4+ T cells sorted from blood. Specified subset: CD45RA+ positively selected. The TCR comes from a man in his thirties or forties in good health. The gene calls are TRBV10-1 and TRBJ2-7; D perhaps matches TRBD1 (6 bases). CDR3 sequence (DNA): TGCGCCACCTGGAGGTTCAACGACAGGCCCTACGAGCAGTACTTC. Amino acids: CATWRFNDRPYEQYF.